Listed here are 25 T cell receptor beta chains from one sample, sequenced in a study of blood T cell repertoires in COVID-19 (dated by TCRdb to 2020 to 2022). Library preparation used the immunoSEQ multiplex PCR assay. Drawn from immuneACCESS, this table holds only the in-frame rearrangements with V and J called that TCRdb kept. Clones are partly lost; checked studies trace under half to an unresolved V gene and leave the rest unexplained. Recorded for this sample are 150,000 or so clones; about 79% of them occurred a single time. The top ten clonotypes cover 7% to 10% of the sample. The sequenced material came from PBMCs or T cells enriched from blood (not recorded which). Every receptor here comes from a man aged 45-65 years who had recovered from COVID-19.

The V call is TRBV5-1, the J call TRBJ2-3; weak D call: TRBD2 (5 bases). V was clipped by 2 bases and J by 0 bases, with 10 bases between them. The CDR3 is made up of 15 amino acids. Germline V gene sequence: CDR1 SGHRS, CDR2 YFSETQ. The DNA for the CDR3 is TGCGCCAGCAGCTTCACGGGGTATAGCACAGATACGCAGTATTTT. Translating it yields CASSFTGYSTDTQYF.

The V call is TRBV9, the J call TRBJ2-7; no clear D. The CDR3 sequence is 17 residues long. V was clipped by 4 bases and J by 2 bases, with 22 bases between them. Germline V gene lookup returns CDR1 SGDLS and CDR2 YYNGEE. CDR3 sequence reads: CASSHEPVPRPAYEQYF. Here the CDR3 DNA reads TGTGCCAGCAGCCACGAACCAGTCCCTAGGCCCGCCTACGAGCAGTACTTC. Looking up the rest from reference TRBV9 and TRBJ2-7 gives the full variable domain: DSGVTQTPKHLITATGQRVTLRCSPRSGDLSVYWYQQSLDQGLQFLIQYYNGEERAKGNILERFSAQQFPDLHSELNLSSLELGDSALYFCASSHEPVPRPAYEQYFGPGTRLTVT.

For the CDR3, the DNA is TGTGCCAGCAACCGTGACAGGACTAACACCGGGGAGCTGTTTTTT. It is translated as CASNRDRTNTGELFF. The rearrangement uses TRBV2 and TRBJ2-2; D is possibly TRBD1 (6 bases). Germline V CDR1 and CDR2: SNHLY, FYNNEI. There are 15 residues in the CDR3. Between the trimmed V and J ends, which lost 7 bases and 2 bases, there was a span of 14 bases. Full variable domain (outside the CDR3, taken from reference TRBV2 and TRBJ2-2): EPEVTQTPSHQVTQMGQEVILRCVPISNHLYFYWYRQILGQKVEFLVSFYNNEISEKSEIFDDQFSVERPDGSNFTLKIRSTKLEDSAMYFCASNRDRTNTGELFFGEGSRLTVL.

V gene TRBV12-3 or TRBV12-4 combines with J gene TRBJ2-7; 9 bases agree with TRBD1. The CDR3 has 13 amino acids. V lost 6 bases and J lost 5; bases outside the gene matches: 5. The CDR3 region has the DNA TGTGCCAGCAGAGGGACAGGGCGAGACGAGCAGTACTTC. Its translation is CASRGTGRDEQYF.

With regard to this clone: Germline is not matched at one junction end, which may reflect a read error. V gene TRBV10-3 combines with J gene TRBJ2-5; D is perhaps TRBD2 (6 bases). This CDR3 has 15 amino acids. CDR1 is ENHRY, CDR2 SYGVKD, per germline. In nucleotides, the CDR3 is TGTGCCATCAGTGAGTCGAAAGGGGACTCGTCCACACAAAACTTC. Amino acid sequence: CAISESKGDSSTQNF.

The chain recombines TRBV6-2 or TRBV6-3 with TRBJ1-5; D might be TRBD1 (5 bases). Trimming cost V 0 bases and J 0 bases, with 21 bases left between them. CDR1 and CDR2 from the germline V gene are MNHEY and SVGEGT. The CDR3 is 20 amino acids. DNA for the CDR3: TGTGCCAGCAGTTACTCGATGGTACGGGGGGGACGCGATAGCAATCAGCCCCAGCATTTT. Protein product: CASSYSMVRGGRDSNQPQHF.

J is TRBJ1-4 and V is TRBV28; D is unresolved. Germline assignment: CDR1 MDHEN and CDR2 SYDVKM. Trimming left V 2 bases short and J 4 bases short, with 5 bases between. The CDR3 runs to 13 residues. The DNA of the CDR3 is TGTGCCAGCAGTTTACTTCTTAATGAAAAACTGTTTTTT. Its translation: CASSLLLNEKLFF.

V usage is TRBV24-1 and J usage is TRBJ2-5; D not certain. The CDR3 length is 14 residues. Germline assignment: CDR1 KGHDR and CDR2 SFDVKD. Trimming pared 0 bases from V and 1 base from J, leaving 5 bases between. The CDR3, as DNA: TGTGCCACCAGTGATTTGGGTAGCCAAGAGACCCAGTACTTC. Translation gives CATSDLGSQETQYF.

This chain joins TRBV5-6 and TRBJ1-1; D not certain. This CDR3 spans 14 amino acids. V lost 6 bases and J lost 0, with 12 bases in between. Germline V gene sequence: CDR1 SGHDT, CDR2 YYEEEE. CDR3 region: CASKREIMNTEAFF. For the CDR3, the DNA is TGTGCCAGCAAGAGGGAAATAATGAACACTGAAGCTTTCTTT.

The chain recombines TRBV7-2 with TRBJ1-5, with D maybe TRBD1 (5 bases). The V and J ends lost 5 bases and 0 bases respectively, with 11 bases between them. The CDR3 loop spans 15 amino acids. CDR1 SGHTA and CDR2 FQGNSA come from the germline V gene. CDR3 DNA sequence: TGTGCCAGCAGCCCTCAGGGACTTAGCAATCAGCCCCAGCATTTT. As protein: CASSPQGLSNQPQHF.

This chain joins TRBV5-4 and TRBJ2-7, with D maybe TRBD2 (6 bases). CDR3 size: 15 residues. Germline V gene sequence: CDR1 SGHNT, CDR2 YYREEE (reference sequence). The V end lost 1 base, the J end lost 4 bases, and 15 bases lay between the germline ends. For the CDR3, the DNA is TGTGCCAGCAGCTTGTATGGGGGGACCCATTACGAGCAGTACTTC. Translating it yields CASSLYGGTHYEQYF.

The V and J genes are TRBV5-1 and TRBJ2-1; 12 positions match TRBD2. V lost 4 bases, J lost 5 bases, and 10 bases stayed unmatched. Per germline, CDR1 SGHRS and CDR2 YFSETQ. The CDR3 has 17 amino acids. CDR3 in DNA: TGCGCCAGCAGCCCGGTCGCTAGCGGGGGGGTGAACAATGAGCAGTTCTTC. Protein product: CASSPVASGGVNNEQFF.

The chain employs TRBV10-2 and TRBJ2-5; possible D gene TRBD1, 5 bases. Per the germline V gene, CDR1 is WSHSY and CDR2 is SAAADI. The V end lost 6 bases, the J end lost 4 bases, and 15 bases lay between the germline ends. The CDR3 sequence is 14 residues long. The CDR3 DNA reads as TGCGCCAGCAGGTCCTTAGGGGTCCTAGAGACCCAGTACTTC. It yields the protein CASRSLGVLETQYF.

This clone appeared a single time. V is TRBV19 and J is TRBJ2-7, with D unclear. There are 13 residues in the CDR3. V lost 4 bases to trimming and J lost 2 bases, with 9 bases between them. CDR1 and CDR2 from the germline V gene are LNHDA and SQIVND (reference sequence). CDR3 sequence: CASSRTVTYEQYF. The CDR3 DNA reads as TGTGCCAGTAGTAGAACAGTTACCTACGAGCAGTACTTC.

The chain combines TRBV19 with TRBJ2-5; D might be TRBD2 (5 bases). The CDR3 has 14 amino acids. Deletions cut 8 bases from V and 5 bases from J, with 18 bases between. Per the germline V gene, CDR1 is LNHDA and CDR2 is SQIVND (reference sequence). The CDR3 nucleotides read TGTGCCAGTGGAGGAGGTAGCGTTGGGGAGACCCAGTACTTC. Amino acids: CASGGGSVGETQYF.

The CDR3 DNA is TGTGCCAGCAGACAGGGACAGGGGACCTACGAGCAGTACTTC. Translation gives CASRQGQGTYEQYF. This chain links TRBV2 with TRBJ2-7, with 10 bases fitting TRBD1. This CDR3 spans 14 amino acids. Trimming took 6 bases from V and 2 from J; bases not matched to a gene: 4. Germline assignment: CDR1 SNHLY and CDR2 FYNNEI.

The V call is TRBV2, the J call TRBJ1-6; 10 bases align to TRBD1. This CDR3 is 15 amino acids long. Germline values: CDR1 SNHLY, CDR2 FYNNEI. V gave up 2 bases and J gave up 9 bases; unmatched junction bases: 4. DNA of the CDR3: TGTGCCAGCAGTGAATCCGGACAGGGGGGTTCACCCCTCCACTTT. It codes for CASSESGQGGSPLHF.

The rearrangement uses TRBV24-1 and TRBJ1-1; no firm D call. This CDR3 spans 14 amino acids. Trimming removed 1 base from V and 3 bases from J, with 8 bases in between. Germline V gives CDR1 KGHDR, CDR2 SFDVKD. The CDR3 loop is CATSDFRRDTEAFF. The DNA of the CDR3 is TGTGCCACCAGTGATTTTAGGCGGGACACTGAAGCTTTCTTT.

J is TRBJ2-2 and V is TRBV4-3; no clear D gene. V lost 0 bases to trimming and J lost 2 bases, with 4 bases between them. The CDR3 is 14 residues long. The germline gives CDR1 LGHNA, CDR2 YSLEER. In DNA, the CDR3 is TGCGCCAGCAGCCAAGATCCAAACACCGGGGAGCTGTTTTTT. Its protein product is CASSQDPNTGELFF.

This chain links TRBV3-1 (or the pseudogene TRBV3-2) with TRBJ2-5, with D unresolved. This CDR3 comprises 13 residues. Trimming stripped 4 bases from V and 6 bases from J, with 12 bases between. The germline CDR1 and CDR2 sequences are LGHDT and YNNKEL (reference sequence). The CDR3 coding sequence is TGTGCCAGCAGCCCCCAGTTATCGAAGACCCAGTACTTC. Translating it yields CASSPQLSKTQYF.

The rearrangement links TRBV29-1 to TRBJ2-7; D possibly corresponds to TRBD1 (6 bases). CDR1 SQVTM and CDR2 ANQGSEA come from the germline V gene. Between the trimmed V and J ends, which lost 5 bases and 3 bases, there was a span of 20 bases. The CDR3 extends over 15 amino acids. As DNA, the CDR3 is TGCAGCGTTCAATCCAACCAACAGGGACGCTACGAGCAGTACTTC. Translating it yields CSVQSNQQGRYEQYF.

The chain carries TRBV10-3 and TRBJ2-1; TRBD2 matches at 7 bases. Looked up from germline, CDR1 is ENHRY and CDR2 is SYGVKD. The CDR3 sequence is 13 residues long. Trimming cost V 4 bases and J 4 bases; bases outside gene matches: 1. The CDR3 DNA follows: TGTGCCATCAGTGGCGGGGGTTACAATGAGCAGTTCTTC. Translating it yields CAISGGGYNEQFF.

V and J are TRBV18 and TRBJ2-3; TRBD2 matches at 10 bases. The CDR3 is made up of 16 amino acids. V shed 4 bases, J shed 3 bases, and the junction held 7 bases outside the gene matches. CDR1 is KGHSH and CDR2 is LQKENI in the germline V gene. The CDR3 nucleotides are TGTGCCAGCTCACGAGCAGCGGGGGGGCGAACAGATACGCAGTATTTT. Translated: CASSRAAGGRTDTQYF.

The chain employs TRBV10-3 and TRBJ1-4; D is unclear. This CDR3 is 9 amino acids long. Trimming left V 9 bases short and J 8 bases short, with 4 bases between. Looked up from germline, CDR1 is ENHRY and CDR2 is SYGVKD. CDR3 DNA: TGTGCCATGGGCGAAAAACTGTTTTTT. It encodes CAMGEKLFF.

Written as DNA, the CDR3 is TGTGCCAGCAGCCAAGTGGGGGCTACGCAGTATTTT. It encodes CASSQVGATQYF. The chain combines TRBV3-1 (or the pseudogene TRBV3-2) with TRBJ2-3, with D possibly matching TRBD1 (6 bases). CDR3 length: 12 amino acids. The V end was cut by 1 base, the J end by 8 bases, with 7 bases between. CDR1 and CDR2 (germline): LGHDT, YNNKEL (reference sequence).